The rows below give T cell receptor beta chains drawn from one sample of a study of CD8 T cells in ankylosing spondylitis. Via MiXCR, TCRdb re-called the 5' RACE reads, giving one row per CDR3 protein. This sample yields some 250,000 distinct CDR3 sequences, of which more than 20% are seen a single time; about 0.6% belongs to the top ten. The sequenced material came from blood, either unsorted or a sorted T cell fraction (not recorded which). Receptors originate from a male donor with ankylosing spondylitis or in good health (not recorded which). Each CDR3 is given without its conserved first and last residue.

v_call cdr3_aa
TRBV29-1 SVEGGGWETQY
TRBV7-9 ASSTRTGDNEQF
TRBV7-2 ASSSRTSGVADTQY
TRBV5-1 ASSLDRQIEQF
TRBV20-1 SAGVQGASDEQY
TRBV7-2 ASSPTTREKLF
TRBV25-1 ASSESGRGAKGYT
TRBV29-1 SVDGGTRDTEAF
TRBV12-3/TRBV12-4 ASSRQGGFQETQY
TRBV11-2 ASRSRDPWETQY
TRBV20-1 STSWGGDDEQF
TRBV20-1 SAGRGKTITETQY
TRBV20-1 SASRQGTHEQY
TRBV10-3 AISGGAGNTEAF
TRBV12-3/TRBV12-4 ASSLLLATQY
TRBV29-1 SVKSGGGTDTQY
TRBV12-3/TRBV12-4 ASSPTGGGSYEQY
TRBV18 ASSPGYQETQY
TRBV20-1 SARDDRGKTDIQY
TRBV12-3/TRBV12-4 ASSLHDSNQPQH
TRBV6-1 ASSRLTGSYSNTGELF
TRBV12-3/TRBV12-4 ASSFLGDTQY
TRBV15 ATSKDISYEQY
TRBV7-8 ASSPETGQETQY
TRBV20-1 SARPPTEYGYT
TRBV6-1 ASSHKGVVSYEQY
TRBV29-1 SVSPGDEQF
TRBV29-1 SVPQGTQRYNEQF
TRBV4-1 ASSQRGQGVDEQF
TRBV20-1 SAPGTAYGYT
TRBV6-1 ASRPPGQQPNYGYT
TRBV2 ASHQKRGSTDTQY
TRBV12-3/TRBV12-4 ASSWGSGYEQY
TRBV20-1 SARDLMADQETQY
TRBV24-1 ATSDFRGPMGAEQF
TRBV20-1 SASSGLAAFSYEQY